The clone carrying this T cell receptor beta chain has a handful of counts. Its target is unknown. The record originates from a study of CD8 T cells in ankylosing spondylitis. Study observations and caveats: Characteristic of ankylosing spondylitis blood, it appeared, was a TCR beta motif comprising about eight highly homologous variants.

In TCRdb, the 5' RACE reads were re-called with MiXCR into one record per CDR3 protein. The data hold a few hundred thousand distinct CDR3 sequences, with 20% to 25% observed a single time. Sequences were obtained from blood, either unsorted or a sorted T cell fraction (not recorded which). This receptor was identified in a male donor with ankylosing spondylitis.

The chain's CDR3 is CASSPGSGTTTSYEQYF. In nucleotides, the CDR3 is TGTGCCAGCAGTCCAGGCTCCGGGACAACTACCTCCTACGAGCAGTACTTC. This rearrangement joins TRBV27 to TRBJ2-7, with D possibly being TRBD1 (6 bases). There are 17 residues in the CDR3. Per germline, CDR1 MNHEY and CDR2 SMNVEV (reference sequence). With 5 bases removed from V and 0 bases from J, the gap between germline ends came to 20 bases.